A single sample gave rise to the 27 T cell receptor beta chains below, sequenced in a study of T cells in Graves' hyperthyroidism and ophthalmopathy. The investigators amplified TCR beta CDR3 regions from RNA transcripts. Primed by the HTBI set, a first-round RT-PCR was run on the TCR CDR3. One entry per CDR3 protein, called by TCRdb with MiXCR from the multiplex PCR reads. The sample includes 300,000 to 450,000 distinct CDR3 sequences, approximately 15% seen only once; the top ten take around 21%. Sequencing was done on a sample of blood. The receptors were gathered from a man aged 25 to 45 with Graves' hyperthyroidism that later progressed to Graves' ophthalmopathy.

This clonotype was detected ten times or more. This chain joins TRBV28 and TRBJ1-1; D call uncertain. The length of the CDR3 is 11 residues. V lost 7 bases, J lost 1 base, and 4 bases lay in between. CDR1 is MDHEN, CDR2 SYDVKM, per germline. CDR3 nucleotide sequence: TGTGCCAGCAACGCGAACACTGAAGCTTTCTTT. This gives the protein CASNANTEAFF.

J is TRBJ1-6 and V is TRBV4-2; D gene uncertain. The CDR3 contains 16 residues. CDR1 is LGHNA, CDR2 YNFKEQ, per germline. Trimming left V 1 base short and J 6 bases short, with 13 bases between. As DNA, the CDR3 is TGTGCCAGCAGCCAAGGTGGAGGCGTGTCTAATTCACCCCTCCACTTT. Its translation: CASSQGGGVSNSPLHF.

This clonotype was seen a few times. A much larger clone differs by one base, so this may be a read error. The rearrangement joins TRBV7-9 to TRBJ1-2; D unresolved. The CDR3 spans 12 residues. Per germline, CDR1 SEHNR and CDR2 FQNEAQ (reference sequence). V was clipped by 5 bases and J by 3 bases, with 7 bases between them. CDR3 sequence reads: CASSTRDYGYTF. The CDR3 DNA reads TGTGCCAGCAGCACCCGGGACTATGGCTACACCTTC. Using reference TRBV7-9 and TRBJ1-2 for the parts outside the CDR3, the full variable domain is DTGVSQNPRHKITKRGQNVTFRCDPISEHNRLYWYRQTLGQGPEFLTYFQNEAQLEKSRLLSDRFSAERPKGSFSTLEIQRTEQGDSAMYLCASSTRDYGYTFGSGTRLTVV.

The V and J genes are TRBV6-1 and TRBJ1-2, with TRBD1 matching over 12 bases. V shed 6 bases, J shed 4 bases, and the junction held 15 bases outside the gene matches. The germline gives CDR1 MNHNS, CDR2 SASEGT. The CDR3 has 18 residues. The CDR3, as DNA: TGTGCCAGCAGCCGGTCCCGGGACAGGGGGCCACTCCTCTATGGCTACACCTTC. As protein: CASSRSRDRGPLLYGYTF.

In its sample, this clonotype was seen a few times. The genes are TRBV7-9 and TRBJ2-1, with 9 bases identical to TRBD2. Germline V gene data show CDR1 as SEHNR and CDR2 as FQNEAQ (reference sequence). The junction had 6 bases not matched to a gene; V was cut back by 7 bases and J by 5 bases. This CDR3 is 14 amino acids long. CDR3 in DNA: TGTGCCAGCACACTACTAGCGGGTAACAATGAGCAGTTCTTC. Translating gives CASTLLAGNNEQFF. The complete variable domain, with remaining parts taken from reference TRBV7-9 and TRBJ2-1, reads DTGVSQNPRHKITKRGQNVTFRCDPISEHNRLYWYRQTLGQGPEFLTYFQNEAQLEKSRLLSDRFSAERPKGSFSTLEIQRTEQGDSAMYLCASTLLAGNNEQFFGPGTRLTVL.

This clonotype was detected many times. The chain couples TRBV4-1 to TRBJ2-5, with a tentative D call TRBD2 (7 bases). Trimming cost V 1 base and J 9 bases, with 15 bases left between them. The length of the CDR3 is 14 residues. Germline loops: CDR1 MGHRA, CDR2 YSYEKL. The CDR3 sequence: CASSQGRGAGAQYF. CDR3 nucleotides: TGCGCCAGCAGCCAAGGAAGGGGGGCGGGGGCCCAGTACTTC.

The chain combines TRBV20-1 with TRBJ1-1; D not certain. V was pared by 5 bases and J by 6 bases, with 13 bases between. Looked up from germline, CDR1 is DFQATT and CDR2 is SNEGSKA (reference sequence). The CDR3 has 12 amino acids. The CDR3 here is CSAVALLSEAFF. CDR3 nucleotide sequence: TGCAGTGCTGTCGCCCTTCTGTCTGAAGCTTTCTTT.

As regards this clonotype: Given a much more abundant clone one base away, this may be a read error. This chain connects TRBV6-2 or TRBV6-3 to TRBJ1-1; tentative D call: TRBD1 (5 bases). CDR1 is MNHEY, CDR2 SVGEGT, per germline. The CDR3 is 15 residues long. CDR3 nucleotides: TGTGCCAGCAGTGTTTTACAGGATAGAAACACTGAAGCTTCCTTT. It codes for CASSVLQDRNTEASF.

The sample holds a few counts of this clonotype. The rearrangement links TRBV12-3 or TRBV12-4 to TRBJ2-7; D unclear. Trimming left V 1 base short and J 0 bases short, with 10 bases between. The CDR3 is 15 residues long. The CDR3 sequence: CASSLGITSSYEQYF. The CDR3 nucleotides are TGTGCCAGCAGTTTAGGCATCACCTCCTCCTACGAGCAGTACTTC.

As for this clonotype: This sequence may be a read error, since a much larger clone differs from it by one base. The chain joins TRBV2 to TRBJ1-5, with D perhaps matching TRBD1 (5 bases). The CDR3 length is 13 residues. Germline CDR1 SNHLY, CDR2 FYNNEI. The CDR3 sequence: CASNEMGGQPQHF. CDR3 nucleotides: TGTGCCAGCAATGAAATGGGGGGTCAGCCCCAGCATTTT.

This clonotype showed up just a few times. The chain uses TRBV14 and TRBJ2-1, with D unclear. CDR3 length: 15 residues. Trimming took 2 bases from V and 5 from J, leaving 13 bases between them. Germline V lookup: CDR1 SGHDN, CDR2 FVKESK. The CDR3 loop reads CASSQFWTRDNEQFF. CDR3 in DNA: TGTGCCAGCAGCCAATTCTGGACCCGAGACAATGAGCAGTTCTTC.

CDR3 loop: CASSVDGFGANVLTF. The CDR3 nucleotides read TGTGCCAGCAGCGTAGACGGGTTTGGGGCCAACGTCCTGACTTTC. The V gene is TRBV9, the J gene TRBJ2-6; D is undetermined. Germline assignment: CDR1 SGDLS and CDR2 YYNGEE. V lost 0 bases and J lost 3, with 7 bases in between. This CDR3 region has 15 residues.

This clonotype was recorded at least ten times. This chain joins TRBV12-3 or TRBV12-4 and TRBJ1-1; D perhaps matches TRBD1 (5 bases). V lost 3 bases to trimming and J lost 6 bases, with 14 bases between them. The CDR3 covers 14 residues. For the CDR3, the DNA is TGTGCCAGCAGTTTGGTCGCAGGGCCCCCTGAAGCTTTCTTT. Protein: CASSLVAGPPEAFF.

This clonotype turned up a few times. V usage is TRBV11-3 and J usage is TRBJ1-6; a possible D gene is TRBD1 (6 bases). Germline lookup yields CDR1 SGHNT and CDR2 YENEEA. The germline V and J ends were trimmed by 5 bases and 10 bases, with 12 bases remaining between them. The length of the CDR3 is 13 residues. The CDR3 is CASSEDRRSPLHF. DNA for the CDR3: TGTGCCAGCAGCGAGGACAGAAGATCACCCCTCCACTTT.

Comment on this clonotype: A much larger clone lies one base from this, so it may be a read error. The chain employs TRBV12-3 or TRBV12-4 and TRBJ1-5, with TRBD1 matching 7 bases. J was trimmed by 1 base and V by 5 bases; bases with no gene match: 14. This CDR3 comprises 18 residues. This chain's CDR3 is CASSDRDWFTQSNQPQHF. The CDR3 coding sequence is TGTGCCAGCAGTGACAGGGACTGGTTTACCCAAAGCAATCAGCCCCAGCATTTT.

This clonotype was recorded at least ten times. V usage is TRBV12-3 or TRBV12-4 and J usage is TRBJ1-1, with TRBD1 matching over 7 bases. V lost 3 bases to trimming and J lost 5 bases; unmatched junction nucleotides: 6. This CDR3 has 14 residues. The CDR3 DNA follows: TGTGCCAGCAGTTTTTGGACAGGAGAGACTGAAGCTTTCTTT. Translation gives CASSFWTGETEAFF.

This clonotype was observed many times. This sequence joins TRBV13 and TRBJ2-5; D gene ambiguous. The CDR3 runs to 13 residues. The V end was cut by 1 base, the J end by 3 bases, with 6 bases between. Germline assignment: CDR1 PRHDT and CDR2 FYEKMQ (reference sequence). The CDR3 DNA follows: TGTGCCAGCAGCTTAGAGGTGGAAGAGACCCAGTACTTC. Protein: CASSLEVEETQYF.

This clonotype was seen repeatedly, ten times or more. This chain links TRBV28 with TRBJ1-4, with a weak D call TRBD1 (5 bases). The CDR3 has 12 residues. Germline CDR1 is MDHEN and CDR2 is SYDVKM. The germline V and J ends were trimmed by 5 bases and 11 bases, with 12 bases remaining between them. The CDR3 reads CASSPLRVKLFF. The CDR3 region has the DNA TGTGCCAGCAGTCCACTCAGGGTTAAACTGTTTTTT.

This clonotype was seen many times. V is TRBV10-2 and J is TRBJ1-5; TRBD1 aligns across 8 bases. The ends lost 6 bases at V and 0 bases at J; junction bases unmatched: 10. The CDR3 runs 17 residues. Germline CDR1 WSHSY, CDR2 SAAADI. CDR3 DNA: TGCGCCAGCAGCCCTTGGACAGGGTCGACTAGCAATCAGCCCCAGCATTTT. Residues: CASSPWTGSTSNQPQHF.

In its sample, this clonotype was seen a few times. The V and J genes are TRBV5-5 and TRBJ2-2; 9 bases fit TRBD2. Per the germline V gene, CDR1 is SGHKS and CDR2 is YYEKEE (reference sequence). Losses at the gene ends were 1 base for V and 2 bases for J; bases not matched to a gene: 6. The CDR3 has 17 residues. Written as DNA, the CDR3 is TGTGCCAGCAGCTTGTTTAGCGGGGGCCCTAACACCGGGGAGCTGTTTTTT. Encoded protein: CASSLFSGGPNTGELFF.

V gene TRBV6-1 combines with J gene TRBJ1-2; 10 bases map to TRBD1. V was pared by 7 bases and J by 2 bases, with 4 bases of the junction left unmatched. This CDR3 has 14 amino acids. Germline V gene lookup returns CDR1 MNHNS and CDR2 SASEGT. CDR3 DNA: TGTGCCAGCACCGGACAGGGGGGCAACTATGGCTACACCTTC. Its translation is CASTGQGGNYGYTF.

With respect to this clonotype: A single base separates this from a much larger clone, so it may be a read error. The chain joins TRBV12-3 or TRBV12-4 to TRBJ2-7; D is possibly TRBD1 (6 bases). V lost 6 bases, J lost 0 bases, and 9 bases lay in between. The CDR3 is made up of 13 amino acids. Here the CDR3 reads CASRADSSYEQYF. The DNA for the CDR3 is TGTGCCAGCAGGGCGGACAGCTCCTACGAGCAGTACTTC.

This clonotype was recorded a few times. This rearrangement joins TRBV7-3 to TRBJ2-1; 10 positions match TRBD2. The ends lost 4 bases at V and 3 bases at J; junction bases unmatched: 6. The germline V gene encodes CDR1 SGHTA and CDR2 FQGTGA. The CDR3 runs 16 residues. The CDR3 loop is CASSSIAGGSYNEQFF. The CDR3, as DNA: TGTGCCAGCAGCTCAATAGCGGGGGGTAGCTACAATGAGCAGTTCTTC.

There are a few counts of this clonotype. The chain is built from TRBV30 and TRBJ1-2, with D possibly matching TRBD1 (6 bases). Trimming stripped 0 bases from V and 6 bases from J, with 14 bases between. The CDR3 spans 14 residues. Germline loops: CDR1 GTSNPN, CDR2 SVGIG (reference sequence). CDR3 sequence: CAWSVRDRIHGYTF. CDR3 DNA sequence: TGTGCCTGGAGTGTACGAGACAGGATCCATGGCTACACCTTC.

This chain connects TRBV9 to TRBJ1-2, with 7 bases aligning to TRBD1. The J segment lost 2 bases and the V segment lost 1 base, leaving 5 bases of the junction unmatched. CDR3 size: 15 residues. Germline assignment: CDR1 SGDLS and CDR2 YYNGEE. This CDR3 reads CASSVSTTGNYGYTF. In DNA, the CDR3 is TGTGCCAGCAGCGTATCGACGACAGGGAACTATGGCTACACCTTC.

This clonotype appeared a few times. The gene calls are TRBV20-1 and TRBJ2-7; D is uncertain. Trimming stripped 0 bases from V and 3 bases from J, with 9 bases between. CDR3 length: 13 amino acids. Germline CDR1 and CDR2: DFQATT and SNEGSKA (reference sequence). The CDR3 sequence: CSARDWQDYEQYF. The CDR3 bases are TGCAGTGCTAGAGATTGGCAGGACTACGAGCAGTACTTC.

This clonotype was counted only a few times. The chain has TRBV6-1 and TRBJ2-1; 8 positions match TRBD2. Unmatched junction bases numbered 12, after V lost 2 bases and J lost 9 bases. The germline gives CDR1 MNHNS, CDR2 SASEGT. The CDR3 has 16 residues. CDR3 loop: CASSELAGLVGGEQFF. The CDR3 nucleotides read TGTGCCAGCAGTGAATTAGCGGGGTTGGTTGGTGGTGAGCAGTTCTTC.